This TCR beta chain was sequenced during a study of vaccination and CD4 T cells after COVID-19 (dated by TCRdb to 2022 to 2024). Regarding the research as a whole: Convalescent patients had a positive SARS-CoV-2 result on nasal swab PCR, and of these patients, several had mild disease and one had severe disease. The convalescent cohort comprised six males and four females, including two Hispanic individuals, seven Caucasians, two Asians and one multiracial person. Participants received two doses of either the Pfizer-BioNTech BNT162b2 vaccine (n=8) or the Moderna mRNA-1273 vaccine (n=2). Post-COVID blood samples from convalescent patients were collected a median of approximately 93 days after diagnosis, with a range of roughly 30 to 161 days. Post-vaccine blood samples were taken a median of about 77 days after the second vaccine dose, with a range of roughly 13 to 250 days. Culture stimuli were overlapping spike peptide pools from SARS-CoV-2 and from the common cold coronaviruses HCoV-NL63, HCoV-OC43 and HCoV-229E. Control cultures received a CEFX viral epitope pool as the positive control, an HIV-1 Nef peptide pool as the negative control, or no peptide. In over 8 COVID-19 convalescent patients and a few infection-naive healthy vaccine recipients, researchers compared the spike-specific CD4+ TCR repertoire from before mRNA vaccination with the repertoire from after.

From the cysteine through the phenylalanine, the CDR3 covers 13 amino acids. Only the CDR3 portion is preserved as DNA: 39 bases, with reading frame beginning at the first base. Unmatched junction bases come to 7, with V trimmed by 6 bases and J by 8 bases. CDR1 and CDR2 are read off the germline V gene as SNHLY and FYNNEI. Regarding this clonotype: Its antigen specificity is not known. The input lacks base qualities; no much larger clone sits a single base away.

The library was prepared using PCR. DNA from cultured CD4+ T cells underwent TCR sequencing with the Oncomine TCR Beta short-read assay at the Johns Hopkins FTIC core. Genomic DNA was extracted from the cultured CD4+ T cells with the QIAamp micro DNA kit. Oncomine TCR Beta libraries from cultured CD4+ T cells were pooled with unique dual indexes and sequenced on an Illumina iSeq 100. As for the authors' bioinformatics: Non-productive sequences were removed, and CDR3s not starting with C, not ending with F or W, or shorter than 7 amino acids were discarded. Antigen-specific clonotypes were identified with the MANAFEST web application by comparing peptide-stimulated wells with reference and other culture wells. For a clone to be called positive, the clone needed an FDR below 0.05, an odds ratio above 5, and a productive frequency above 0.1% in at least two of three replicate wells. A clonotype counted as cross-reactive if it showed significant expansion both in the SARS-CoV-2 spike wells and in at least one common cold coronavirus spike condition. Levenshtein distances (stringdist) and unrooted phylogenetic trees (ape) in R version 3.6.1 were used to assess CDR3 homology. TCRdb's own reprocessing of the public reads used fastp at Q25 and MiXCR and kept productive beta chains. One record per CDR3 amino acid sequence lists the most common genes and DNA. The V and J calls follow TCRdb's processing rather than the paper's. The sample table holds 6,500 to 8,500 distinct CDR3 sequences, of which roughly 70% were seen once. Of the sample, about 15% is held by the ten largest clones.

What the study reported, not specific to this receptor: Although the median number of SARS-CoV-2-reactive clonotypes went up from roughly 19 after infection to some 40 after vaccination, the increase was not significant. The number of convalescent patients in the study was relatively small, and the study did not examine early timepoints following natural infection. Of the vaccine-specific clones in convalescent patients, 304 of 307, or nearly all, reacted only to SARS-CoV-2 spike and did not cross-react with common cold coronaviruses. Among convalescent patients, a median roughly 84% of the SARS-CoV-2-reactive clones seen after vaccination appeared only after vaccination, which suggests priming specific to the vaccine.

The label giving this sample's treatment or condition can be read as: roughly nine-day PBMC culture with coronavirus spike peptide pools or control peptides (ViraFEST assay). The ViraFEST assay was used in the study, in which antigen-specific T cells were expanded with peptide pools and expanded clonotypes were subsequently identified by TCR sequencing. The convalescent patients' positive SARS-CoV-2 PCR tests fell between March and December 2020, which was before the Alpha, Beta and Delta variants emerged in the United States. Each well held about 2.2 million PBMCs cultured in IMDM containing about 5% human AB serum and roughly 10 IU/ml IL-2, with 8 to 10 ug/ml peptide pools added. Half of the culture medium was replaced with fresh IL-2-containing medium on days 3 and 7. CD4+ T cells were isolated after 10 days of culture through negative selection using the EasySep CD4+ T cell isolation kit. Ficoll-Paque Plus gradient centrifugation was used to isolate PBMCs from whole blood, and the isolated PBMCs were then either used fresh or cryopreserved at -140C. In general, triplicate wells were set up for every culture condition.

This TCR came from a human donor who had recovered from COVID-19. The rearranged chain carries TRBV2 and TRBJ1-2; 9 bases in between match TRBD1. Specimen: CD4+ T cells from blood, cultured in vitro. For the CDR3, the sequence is CASSPGQGGGYTF. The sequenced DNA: TGTGCCAGCAGCCCGGGACAGGGTGGGGGCTACACCTTC.